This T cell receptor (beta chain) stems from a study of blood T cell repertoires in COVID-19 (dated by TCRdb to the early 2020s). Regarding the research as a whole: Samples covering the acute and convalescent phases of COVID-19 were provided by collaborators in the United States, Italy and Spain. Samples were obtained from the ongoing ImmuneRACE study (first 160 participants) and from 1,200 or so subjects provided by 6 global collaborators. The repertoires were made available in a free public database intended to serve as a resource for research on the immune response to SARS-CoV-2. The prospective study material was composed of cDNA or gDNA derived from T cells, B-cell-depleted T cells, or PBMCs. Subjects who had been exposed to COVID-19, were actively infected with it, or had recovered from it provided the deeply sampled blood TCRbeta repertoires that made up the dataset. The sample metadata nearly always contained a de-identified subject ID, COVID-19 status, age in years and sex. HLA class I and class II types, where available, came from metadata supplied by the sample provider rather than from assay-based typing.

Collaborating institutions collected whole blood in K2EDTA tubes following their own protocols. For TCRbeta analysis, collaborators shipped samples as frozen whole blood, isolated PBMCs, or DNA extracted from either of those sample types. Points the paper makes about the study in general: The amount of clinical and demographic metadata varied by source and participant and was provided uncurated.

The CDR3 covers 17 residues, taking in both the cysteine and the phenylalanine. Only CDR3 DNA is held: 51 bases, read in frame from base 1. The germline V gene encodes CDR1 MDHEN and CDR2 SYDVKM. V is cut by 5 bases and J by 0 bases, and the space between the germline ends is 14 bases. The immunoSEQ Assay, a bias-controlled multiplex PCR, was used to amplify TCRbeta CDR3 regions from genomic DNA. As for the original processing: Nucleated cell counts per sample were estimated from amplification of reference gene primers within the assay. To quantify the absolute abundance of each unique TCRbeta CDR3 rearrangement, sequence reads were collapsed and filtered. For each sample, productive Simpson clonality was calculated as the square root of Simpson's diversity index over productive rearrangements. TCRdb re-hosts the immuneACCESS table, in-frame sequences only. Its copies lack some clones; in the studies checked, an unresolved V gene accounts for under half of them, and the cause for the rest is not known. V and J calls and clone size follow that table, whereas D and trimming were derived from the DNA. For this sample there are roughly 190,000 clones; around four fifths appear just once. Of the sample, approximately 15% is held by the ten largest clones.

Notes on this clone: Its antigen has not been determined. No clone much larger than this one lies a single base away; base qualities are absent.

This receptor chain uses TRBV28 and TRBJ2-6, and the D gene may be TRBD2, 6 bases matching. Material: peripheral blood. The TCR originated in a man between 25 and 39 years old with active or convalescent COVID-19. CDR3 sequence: CASSEAGQSSGANVLTF. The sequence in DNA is TGTGCCAGCAGTGAGGCGGGGCAAAGCTCTGGGGCCAACGTCCTGACTTTC.